This T cell receptor (beta chain) was identified in a study of tissue T cells after allogeneic stem cell transplantation. General study results and limits: Across patients, clones rarely overlapped, yet motif clusters were shared tissue-specifically. Anatomically similar tissues had similar TCR repertoires within each patient. In patients and mice, blood and spleen missed much of tissue repertoire.

This table comes from immunoSEQ multiplex PCR, and its TCRdb copy is limited to in-frame clones, with some not included. The sample shows thousands of clones, roughly half of them seen only once. As for this clone: As yet, its antigen is unknown. Gene names and germline refer to mouse.

Specified time point: mouse harvest day 7 after allogeneic transplant. Each mouse received 10^7 T-cell-depleted marrow cells plus 10^6 splenic CD5+ T cells by tail vein. Tissues came from B6→BALB/c major-mismatch GVHD mice at day 7 or 14. Sequenced material: gut tissue. The clonotype originates from a female BALB/c mouse given C57BL/6 T cells with graft-versus-host disease after an allogeneic hematopoietic cell transplant.

The DNA read from the CDR3 is TGTGCCAGCAGCTCTTCCTATAATTCGCCCCTCTAC. Translated, it gives CASSSSYNSPLY. The full CDR3 protein is CASSSSYNSPLYF. The V call is TRBV4, the J call TRBJ1-6; D is unresolved. The CDR3 end is not reached by the read, which stops 1 residue before it; the germline J gene fills it in. TRBJ1-6 belongs to the ORF category, with a function that is uncertain. V lost 4 bases, J lost 0 bases, and 1 base lay in between. This CDR3 is built from 13 residues. The V gene's germline CDR1 is LGHDT and CDR2 YNNKQL (reference sequence).